This T cell receptor (beta chain) was identified in a study of shared T cell receptors in the human thymus (dated by TCRdb to about 2021). For the study in its entirety: The study investigated the way shared, self-reactive T-cell receptor alpha chains are produced in the human thymus.

Library generation was performed with the immunoSEQ multiplex PCR assay. Sourced from immuneACCESS, this table was stored by TCRdb with only in-frame sequences that have V and J called. A share of the clones is absent; for the studies checked, an unresolved V gene accounts for under half, and the remainder has no known explanation. Present in this sample are almost 550,000 clones, about 80% of which were seen just once. The biggest ten clones account for about 0.012% of the sample. Details on this clone: What antigen it recognizes has not been identified. Within one base of it there is no much larger clone, and no base qualities were kept.

These data also formed part of another study, on human thymus T cells. As the second paper documents: The donors were immunologically healthy infants in Finland who had open corrective cardiac surgery for congenital heart defects. Thymus tissue was obtained as surgical resects removed during corrective cardiac surgery. Biased V and J gene segment usage appeared to be present in both thymic and peripheral blood repertoires. The related research reported highly overlapping thymic TCR repertoires among unrelated individuals. The study used fewer than ten infant thymus samples plus four related peripheral blood samples to characterize TCR alpha and beta repertoires. The infant donors were about 7 to 244 days old, and the cohort included six or seven males and a couple of females. After being mechanically released from the tissue, thymocytes were kept at -70 degrees C in pellets of about 10-33 million cells. A QIAsymphony instrument was used to extract genomic DNA from frozen cell pellets. The immunoSEQ multiplex PCR assay was used to amplify the TCRB and TCRAD loci from a standardized amount of quality-controlled genomic DNA. Amplicons spanned the V(D)J region at a length sufficient to cover the CDR3 and identify V and J genes. Through the commercial immunoSEQ service, the amplicons were sequenced on an Illumina platform. Primer bias and sequencing errors were corrected using previously described methods, and TCRAD and TCRB definitions followed the IMGT database. Repertoires were analysed with immunoSEQ Analyzer 3.0 and VDJTools, covering basic statistics, V/J segment usage, diversity estimates, rarefaction and pairwise overlap. Diversity was estimated using the Chao1, ChaoE, Efron-Thisted, Shannon and inverse Simpson indices, and was also estimated on datasets down-sampled to the size of the smallest sample. Repertoire overlap used strict matching of CDR3 nucleotide sequence, V gene and J gene, with Jaccard-based multidimensional scaling clustering. On average, thymus samples yielded roughly 770,000 unique TCRB clonotypes, whereas blood samples yielded about 80,000.

The TCR originated in a boy under two years old with a congenital heart defect. Donor details come from another sample of the same person, matched by shared clones. Sequencing was performed on thymocytes.

The sequenced DNA is TGTGCCTGGAAGAGGAGGCTGACGGTCAATGAGCAGTTCTTC. Its protein is CAWKRRLTVNEQFF. Recombination joined TRBV30 with TRBJ2-1; TRBD2 is a possible D gene, resting on 5 matching bases. V and J are truncated by 4 bases and 6 bases respectively, leaving an intervening sequence of 16 bases. The CDR3 has 14 amino acids, counting the end cysteine and phenylalanine. Only CDR3 DNA remains: 42 bases, in frame from the first base. CDR1 and CDR2, per the germline V gene (reference sequence), are GTSNPN and SVGIG.